Given below is one TCR beta chain in context. Its antigen is undetermined. The table came from immunoSEQ multiplex PCR; TCRdb's copy has only in-frame clones and leaves some out. Of about 2.2 million clones listed, 85% to 95% are singletons. The data derive from a study of shared clonotypes between healthy human individuals. Study-wide results and limits: Shared across several donors were roughly 5.3% of the naive CD4 clonotypes. Few donors restricted represented genetic and exposure-history diversity.

CD45RO-negative cells were positively selected for CCR7, leaving out terminally differentiated effector memory CD45RA+ cells. The CDR3 covers 14 residues. Trimming took 2 bases from V and 8 from J; bases not matched to a gene: 5. Germline CDR1 is MNHEY and CDR2 is SVGAGI. The rearrangement uses TRBV6-5 and TRBJ2-4, with 8 bases aligning to TRBD2. This TCR was sampled from a man younger than 35 in good health. Some clones in this sample may be carry-over from other donors' samples. Sequenced material: naive CD8+ T cells from PBMCs. CDR3 region: CASSYQREIDIQYF. The CDR3 nucleotides are TGTGCCAGCAGTTACCAGCGGGAGATAGACATTCAGTACTTC.